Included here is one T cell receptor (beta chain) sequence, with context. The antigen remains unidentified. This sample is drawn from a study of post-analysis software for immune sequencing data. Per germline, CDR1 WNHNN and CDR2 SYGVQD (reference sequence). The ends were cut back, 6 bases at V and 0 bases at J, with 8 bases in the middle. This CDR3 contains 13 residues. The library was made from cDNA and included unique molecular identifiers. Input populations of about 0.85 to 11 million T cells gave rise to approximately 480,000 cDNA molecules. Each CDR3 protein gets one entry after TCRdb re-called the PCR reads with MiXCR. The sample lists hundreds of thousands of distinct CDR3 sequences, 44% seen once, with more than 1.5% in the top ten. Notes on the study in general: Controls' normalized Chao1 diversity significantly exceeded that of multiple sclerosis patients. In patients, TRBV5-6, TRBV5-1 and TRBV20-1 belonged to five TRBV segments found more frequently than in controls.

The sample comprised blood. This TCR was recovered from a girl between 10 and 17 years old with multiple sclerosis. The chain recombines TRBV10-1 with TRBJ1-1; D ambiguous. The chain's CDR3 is CASRMAVNTEAFF. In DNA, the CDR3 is TGCGCCAGCAGGATGGCAGTGAACACTGAAGCTTTCTTT.